Given below is one T cell receptor (beta chain) in context. Its antigen is not yet known. Within one base of it there is no much larger clone, and no base qualities were kept. The CDR3 regions of human TCRbeta chains were subjected to immunosequencing. The study's processing was this. Repertoire TCRs were matched against a reference library of SARS-CoV-2-specific TCRs generated with the MIRA antigen-specificity platform. Breadth was defined as the fraction of unique TCRs that were SARS-CoV-2-associated. Depth was defined as the fraction of total T cells that were SARS-CoV-2-associated. Using the MIRA data, every spike-specific TCR was mapped to the spike region that the TCR reacted to and assigned to either a CD4 or a CD8 class. Log10-transformed breadth and depth values were compared by one-way ANOVA with Sidak's multiple comparisons tests. Not all clones reach the TCRdb copy of this immuneACCESS table, which keeps in-frame sequences only. Checked studies attribute under half of the gap to unresolved V genes and leave the rest unexplained. The D gene and trimming were derived from the DNA, and the V and J assignments and clone size from that table. The sample data list about 120,000 clones, and around 90% of these were observed just once. The ten biggest clones cover approximately 9.6% of the sample.

CDR1 MGHDK and CDR2 SYGVNS were looked up in the germline V gene. For this chain, trimming is 2 bases at the V end and 3 bases at the J end, and the number of junction bases without a gene match is 4. From its cysteine to its phenylalanine, the CDR3 spans 16 amino acids. The read is trimmed to its CDR3 DNA, 48 bases read in frame from base 1. The data originate from a study of T cell responses to AZD1222 COVID-19 vaccine (dated by TCRdb to about 2021). About the investigation overall: AZD1222 recipients whose second dose came at about 4 weeks and those whose second dose came at about 12 weeks were combined into one group, since spike-specific TCR depth and breadth did not differ between the two schedules. Trial participants were enrolled by age into 18-55, 56-69 and 70-plus year subgroups, with roughly 160, 29 and 62 TCR-sequenced participants respectively. A total of over 230 trial participants underwent TCR sequencing, of whom around 200 received two doses of AZD1222 and 26 received two doses of the MenACWY control vaccine. Results and caveats for the whole study, not just this receptor: Because no samples from the day 14 peak response were available, repertoires could be characterized only after the peak T cell response. Reportedly, close to half of the unique spike-specific TCRs recognized epitopes lying outside the regions that are mutated in the B.1.351 and B.1.1.7 variants. Participants were mostly white British, with more females than males. The authors suggested clonal diversity may have been underestimated. The 56-69-year group was small, and its depth increase did not reach significance, likely because of low power. Spike-specific TCR breadth and depth rose significantly after two AZD1222 doses compared with day 0 and with MenACWY recipients. The whole spike protein was spanned by vaccine-associated CD4 TCRs, and dominant responses were seen in regions 160-218 and 743-854. Conclusions about previously exposed vaccinees are limited because only a handful of AZD1222 recipients were SARS-CoV-2 seropositive at baseline.

The time point label, read with the paper, signifies: baseline before first vaccination. Vaccinee samples came from UK trials COV001 and COV002, including a single-blind randomized controlled phase 2/3 trial of AZD1222 (ChAdOx1 nCoV-19) in healthy adults. For TCRbeta chain sequencing, PBMC samples were collected from trial participants at day 0 and at day 28 after the second dose. The clonotype was recovered from an adult in good health. In this chain, TRBV25-1 is recombined with TRBJ1-2, and 12 junctional nucleotides match TRBD1. The sample was peripheral blood, taken on day 0 of AZD1222 vaccination. DNA sequence: TGTGCCAGCAGTGAAAGGGACAGGGGGCGTCACTATGGCTACACCTTC. Its protein product is CASSERDRGRHYGYTF.